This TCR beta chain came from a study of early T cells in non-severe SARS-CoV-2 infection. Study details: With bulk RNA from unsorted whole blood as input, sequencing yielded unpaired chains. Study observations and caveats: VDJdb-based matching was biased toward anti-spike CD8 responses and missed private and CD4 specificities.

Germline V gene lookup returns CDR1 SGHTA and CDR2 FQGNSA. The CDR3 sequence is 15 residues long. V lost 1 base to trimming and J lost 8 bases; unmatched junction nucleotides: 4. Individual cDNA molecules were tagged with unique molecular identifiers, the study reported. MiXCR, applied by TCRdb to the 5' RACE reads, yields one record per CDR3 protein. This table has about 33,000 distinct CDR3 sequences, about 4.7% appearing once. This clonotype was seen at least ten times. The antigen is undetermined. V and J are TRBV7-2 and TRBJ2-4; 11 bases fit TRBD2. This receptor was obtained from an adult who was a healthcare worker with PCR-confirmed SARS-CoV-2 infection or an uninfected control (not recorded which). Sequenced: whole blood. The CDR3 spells CASSLDSGGADIQYF. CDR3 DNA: TGTGCCAGCAGCTTAGATAGCGGGGGGGCCGACATTCAGTACTTC.